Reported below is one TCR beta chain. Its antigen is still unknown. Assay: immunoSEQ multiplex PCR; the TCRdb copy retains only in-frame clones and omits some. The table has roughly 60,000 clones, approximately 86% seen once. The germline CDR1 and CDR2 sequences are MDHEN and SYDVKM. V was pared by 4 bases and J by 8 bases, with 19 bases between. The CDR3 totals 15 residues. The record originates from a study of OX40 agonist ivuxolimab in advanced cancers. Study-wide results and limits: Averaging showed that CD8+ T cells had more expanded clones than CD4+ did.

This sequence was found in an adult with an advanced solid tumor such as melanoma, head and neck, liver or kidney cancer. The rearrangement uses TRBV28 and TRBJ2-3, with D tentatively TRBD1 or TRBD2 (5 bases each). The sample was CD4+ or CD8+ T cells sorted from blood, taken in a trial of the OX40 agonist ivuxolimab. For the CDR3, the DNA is TGTGCCAGCAGTTCACCCGGCCCGACGGGGCGTACGCAGTATTTT. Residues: CASSSPGPTGRTQYF.